Reported below is one TCR beta chain. Its antigen is unidentified. The data derive from a study of blood T cells in healthy people across ages. Together with a sample-barcoded 5' primer, a J-beta primer mix was included in a second PCR lasting roughly 6 to 12 cycles. TCRdb re-derived calls from the 5' RACE reads in MiXCR, one entry per CDR3 protein. Seen here are about 970,000 distinct CDR3 sequences, just over 50% observed once, and the top ten hold about a fifth. Study-level points and caveats: Donors of long life had a larger count of naive CD4+ cells and greater diversity than aged donors.

V lost 4 bases and J 4 bases, leaving 20 bases between the germline ends. Germline V CDR1 and CDR2: SGDLS, YYNGEE. The CDR3 loop spans 16 amino acids. The J gene is TRBJ1-2, the V gene TRBV9; D gene ambiguous. This sequence originates from an older woman in good health. Sample: blood. CDR3 sequence (DNA): TGTGCCAGCAGCCCTCAGGCCGGGCTTACTTCCTATGGCTACACCTTC. Protein product: CASSPQAGLTSYGYTF.